This T cell receptor beta chain originates from a study of cytomegalovirus exposure and HLA in healthy donors. Study in general: HLA-typed donors were the source of some 80 million unique TCRs, which an early data release held. Study results and caveats: Most TCRs appeared rarely, but some public TCRs recurred in many donors.

The PCR made use of 60 Vbeta and 13 Jbeta primers. The repertoire was sequenced with immunoSEQ multiplex PCR; TCRdb's copy has only in-frame clones and lacks some. The sample has over 150,000 clones; roughly 77% are singletons. Turning to this clone: The antigen is not known.

The CDR3 totals 13 residues. The germline V gene has CDR1 SGHNT and CDR2 YYREEE (reference sequence). The V end lost 3 bases, the J end lost 5 bases, and 11 bases lay between the germline ends. The specimen was PBMCs. The receptor's source is a woman between 45 and 65 years old in good health and CMV-seropositive. This chain joins TRBV5-4 and TRBJ1-1; D might be TRBD1 (6 bases). The DNA for the CDR3 is TGTGCCAGCAGCTCCGACAGGCCTACTGAAGCTTTCTTT. Translated, it gives CASSSDRPTEAFF.